This TCR beta chain was sequenced during a study of T-cell memory formation after mild COVID-19 (dated by TCRdb to the early 2020s). Some background on the complete study: TCR sequence clusters from the two donors were found to be largely donor specific. In a couple of donors, T-cell clones that expanded and contracted after mild COVID-19 were tracked by sequencing TCRalpha and TCRbeta repertoires over time. The cohort comprised two young, previously healthy adult volunteers, one female and one male.

The listed sequencing device is Illumina NovaSeq 6000. TCRalpha and TCRbeta cDNA libraries were built by 5'RACE with constant-segment primers, adding sample barcodes and unique molecular identifiers. Trizol reagent was used to extract RNA from every sample. Amplification of the libraries took two PCR steps, and the second step added a second sample barcode plus Illumina TruSeq adapters. Sequencing of the libraries was done on an Illumina NovaSeq, producing 2 x 150 bp paired-end reads. The authors' analysis ran thus. Reads were demultiplexed and collapsed into UMI-guided consensus sequences with migec v1.2.7. Using mixcr v2.1.11, UMI consensuses were aligned to TRA and TRB V and J templates and then assembled into clonotypes. A clonotype was counted as expanded or contracted only if both edgeR and NoisET called the change significant, with noise models trained on biological replicates. For edgeR calls, the thresholds were a false discovery rate-adjusted p below 0.01 and a log2 fold-change of 1. PCA with hierarchical clustering of max-normalized trajectories of the 1000 most abundant clonotypes was used as exploratory dynamics analysis. Separately sequenced CD4+ and CD8+ repertoires were used to assign the CD4 or CD8 phenotype of responding clones. Using fastp trimming at Q25 and MiXCR clonotype assembly, TCRdb reanalyzed the public sequencing data and kept in-frame beta chains. Every distinct CDR3 protein forms one entry, paired with its most common genes and DNA. These V and J calls derive from TCRdb rather than the authors' analysis. Across this sample there are about 340,000 distinct CDR3 sequences, with 20% to 25% seen only once. Together, the top ten hold 21% of the sample.

Paper-wide results and their limitations: Some responding clones were detected in pre-infection memory, which suggested that pre-existing cross-reactive memory T cells had joined the SARS-CoV-2 response. From day 15 to 85, contracting clones showed balanced CD4/CD8 phenotypes, whereas a second wave of clones that expanded from day 15 to 37 leaned towards CD4+. Contracting CD4+ clones turned up mainly in the CM and EM memory subsets, whereas EMRA was where CD8+ clones were enriched. SARS-CoV-2 specificity of the second-wave clones peaking on day 37 was not confirmed. Only two mild cases were covered in the study, and larger cohorts including severe cases with pre-infection samples were considered necessary.

Deletion took 6 bases off V and 7 bases off J, with a span of 16 bases between the germline ends. CDR1 and CDR2, per the germline V gene (reference sequence), are MNHNY and SVGAGI. The CDR3 holds 14 amino acids from the cysteine to the phenylalanine. Just CDR3 DNA is preserved here, 42 bases in frame from base 1. Ficoll-Paque density gradient centrifugation was the method used to isolate PBMCs. This clonotype was detected a few times. The specificity of this receptor is unknown. The record has no base qualities; no much larger clone is one base away. Sequenced input: PBMCs or a T cell subset sorted from them (not recorded which). This sequence originates from a man aged 18 to 29 who had mild COVID-19 (a few samples of this study predate the infection). The sample titles of this study are shuffled in the database, so cell type and time point are left out; the donor was told from shared clones. The chain is encoded by TRBV6-6 joined to TRBJ1-5; no confident D gene assignment can be made. The CDR3 region reads CASRVPLFGQPQHF. The DNA sequence is as follows: TGTGCCAGCAGAGTCCCCCTCTTCGGACAGCCCCAGCATTTT.